The 30 T cell receptor beta chains below come from one sample, sequenced in a study of blood T cell repertoires in COVID-19. Clones were sequenced by immunoSEQ multiplex PCR, and TCRdb holds only the in-frame ones, with some missing. The table includes roughly 68,000 clones, about 85% detected once. Sequencing was performed on peripheral blood. Receptor source: a woman in her 50s with COVID-19, enrolled during active disease.

The chain recombines TRBV6-1 with TRBJ2-2; 9 bases fit TRBD1. CDR1 and CDR2 (germline): MNHNS, SASEGT. This CDR3 region has 16 residues. The V and J ends lost 3 bases and 7 bases, in that order; junction bases with no gene match: 9. The chain's CDR3 is CASSDPGTGSIGELFF. The CDR3 nucleotides are TGTGCCAGCAGTGATCCCGGGACAGGGTCTATCGGGGAGCTGTTTTTT.

J is TRBJ1-4 and V is TRBV27; TRBD1 might be the D (5 bases). Trimming removed 5 bases from V and 0 bases from J, with 16 bases in between. The germline CDR1 and CDR2 sequences are MNHEY and SMNVEV (reference sequence). The CDR3 has 17 amino acids. The CDR3 DNA follows: TGTGCCAGCAGTCGGAACATCCACAGGTCAACTAATGAAAAACTGTTTTTT. Translation gives CASSRNIHRSTNEKLFF.

This chain uses TRBV27 with TRBJ2-7, with 11 bases fitting TRBD2. There are 14 residues in the CDR3. The V and J ends lost 6 bases and 6 bases, in that order; junction bases with no gene match: 7. CDR1 and CDR2 from the germline V gene are MNHEY and SMNVEV (reference sequence). The CDR3 protein is CASSQLAGDREQYF. The CDR3 DNA reads TGTGCCAGCAGCCAACTAGCGGGAGATCGCGAGCAGTACTTC.

The chain combines TRBV6-6 with TRBJ1-5; unclear D gene. This CDR3 has 16 amino acids. Germline CDR1 MNHNY, CDR2 SVGAGI (reference sequence). V lost 4 bases and J 2 bases, leaving 15 bases between the germline ends. The CDR3 sequence is CASSSQRAGGNQPQHF. CDR3 coding DNA: TGTGCCAGCAGTTCCCAGCGGGCGGGCGGCAATCAGCCCCAGCATTTT.

CDR3 sequence: CASSLAGQPNQPQHF. The DNA of the CDR3 is TGCGCCAGCAGCTTAGCGGGGCAGCCCAATCAGCCCCAGCATTTT. The chain employs TRBV5-1 and TRBJ1-5, with D tentatively TRBD1 (5 bases). Germline V CDR1 and CDR2: SGHRS, YFSETQ. This CDR3 has 15 residues. V lost 2 bases, J lost 3 bases, and 12 bases lay in between.

V and J are TRBV7-9 and TRBJ1-2; tentative D call: TRBD1 (5 bases). Trimming took off 2 bases at V and 4 bases at J, with 14 bases between the two ends. The CDR3 has 15 residues. Germline V lookup: CDR1 SEHNR, CDR2 FQNEAQ (reference sequence). CDR3 DNA sequence: TGTGCCAGCAGCTTAAACCAGGGAAGTCTCTATGGCTACACCTTC. Translated: CASSLNQGSLYGYTF.

This clone was detected once. V and J are TRBV6-4 and TRBJ2-3, with TRBD2 identical over 8 bases. The junction had 6 bases not matched to a gene; V was cut back by 5 bases and J by 5 bases. The germline V gene encodes CDR1 MRHNA and CDR2 SNTAGT. The CDR3 sequence is 14 residues long. The CDR3 bases are TGTGCCAGCAGTCCCGGACTAGCAGGAGATACGCAGTATTTT. Protein product: CASSPGLAGDTQYF.

A remark on this clone: The same CDR3 arises from other DNA sequences in this sample as well. The chain carries TRBV7-9 and TRBJ1-1, with D maybe TRBD1 (6 bases). CDR3 length: 13 amino acids. V was clipped by 6 bases and J by 1 base, with 9 bases between them. Per the germline V gene, CDR1 is SEHNR and CDR2 is FQNEAQ (reference sequence). The CDR3 DNA reads as TGTGCCAGCAGTTTACAGGGGAACACTGAAGCTTTCTTT. The encoded protein is CASSLQGNTEAFF. The full variable domain, in which reference TRBV7-9 and TRBJ1-1 provide the parts outside the CDR3, is DTGVSQNPRHKITKRGQNVTFRCDPISEHNRLYWYRQTLGQGPEFLTYFQNEAQLEKSRLLSDRFSAERPKGSFSTLEIQRTEQGDSAMYLCASSLQGNTEAFFGQGTRLTVV.

The CDR3 DNA is TGTGCCAGCAATCCCATTAGCGGGAGGCCTGAGCAGTTCTTC. Protein sequence: CASNPISGRPEQFF. This chain connects TRBV14 to TRBJ2-1, with 10 bases that match TRBD2. From germline, CDR1 is SGHDN and CDR2 FVKESK. V was clipped by 7 bases and J by 9 bases; unmatched bases: 9. The CDR3 contains 14 residues.

The CDR3 is CSARENGYTF. CDR3 DNA: TGCAGTGCTAGGGAGAATGGCTACACCTTC. The V gene is TRBV20-1, the J gene TRBJ1-2, with D unclear. This CDR3 spans 10 amino acids. The V and J ends lost 3 bases and 6 bases respectively, with 5 bases between them. CDR1 and CDR2 from the germline V gene are DFQATT and SNEGSKA (reference sequence).

The chain joins TRBV2 to TRBJ2-4; D is ambiguous. V lost 4 bases to trimming and J lost 0 bases, with 4 bases between them. The CDR3 contains 13 residues. Germline V gene lookup returns CDR1 SNHLY and CDR2 FYNNEI. The CDR3 sequence is CASSAVAKNIQYF. The CDR3 nucleotides read TGTGCCAGCAGTGCAGTAGCCAAAAACATTCAGTACTTC.

The V call is TRBV18, the J call TRBJ2-1; 7 bases match TRBD1. Germline V gives CDR1 KGHSH, CDR2 LQKENI. The junction had 14 bases not matched to a gene; V was cut back by 2 bases and J by 4 bases. This CDR3 has 18 residues. The CDR3 sequence is CASSPWKVPGQHYNEQFF. The CDR3 DNA follows: TGTGCCAGCTCACCATGGAAGGTACCGGGACAGCATTACAATGAGCAGTTCTTC.

This clone was detected only once. V gene TRBV4-3 combines with J gene TRBJ2-1; 10 bases align to TRBD2. CDR3 size: 16 residues. V lost 0 bases to trimming and J lost 5 bases; unmatched junction nucleotides: 4. Germline lookup yields CDR1 LGHNA and CDR2 YSLEER. The CDR3 DNA reads as TGCGCCAGCAGCCAAGAGAGGACTAGCGGTCACAATGAGCAGTTCTTC. Translated, it gives CASSQERTSGHNEQFF.

This clone was observed a few times. This chain uses TRBV21-1 with TRBJ2-7; the tabulated D call, TRBD2, remains unverified against the DNA. TRBV21-1 is tagged as a pseudogene. This CDR3 contains 18 residues. The CDR3 region has the DNA TGTGCCAGCAGCACCGAAATCCACTCGGGACTGGGACTCTACGAGCAGTACTTC. Its translation: CASSTEIHSGLGLYEQYF.

The chain is built from TRBV6-4 and TRBJ2-1, with D perhaps TRBD2 (5 bases). V lost 3 bases and J 0 bases, leaving 9 bases between the germline ends. Per germline, CDR1 MRHNA and CDR2 SNTAGT. The CDR3 covers 15 residues. CDR3 DNA sequence: TGTGCCAGCAGTGAGGGGAGCGGCTCCTACAATGAGCAGTTCTTC. Translation: CASSEGSGSYNEQFF.

This clone was observed once. This chain joins TRBV6-5 and TRBJ1-4; 9 nucleotides agree with TRBD1. The CDR3 runs 15 residues. Germline CDR1 reads MNHEY; CDR2 reads SVGAGI. The V and J ends lost 5 bases and 3 bases, in that order; junction bases with no gene match: 4. Here the CDR3 reads CASSRTGAANEKLFF. For the CDR3, the DNA is TGTGCCAGCAGTAGGACAGGGGCGGCTAATGAAAAACTGTTTTTT.

The chain carries TRBV3-1 (or the pseudogene TRBV3-2) and TRBJ2-7, with 10 bases identical to TRBD2. Trimming took 0 bases from V and 2 from J; bases not matched to a gene: 7. Germline loops: CDR1 LGHDT, CDR2 YNNKEL (reference sequence). The CDR3 extends over 17 amino acids. CDR3 bases: TGTGCCAGCAGCCAAGATGGACCTAGCGGGAGCCCCTACGAGCAGTACTTC. Its translation is CASSQDGPSGSPYEQYF.

The chain combines TRBV7-2 with TRBJ1-6, with 11 bases matching TRBD1. Germline lookup yields CDR1 SGHTA and CDR2 FQGNSA. J was trimmed by 6 bases and V by 4 bases; bases with no gene match: 8. The CDR3 is 17 residues long. Here the CDR3 reads CASSSPVGTGGNSPLHF. The CDR3 DNA sequence: TGTGCCAGCAGCTCCCCTGTAGGGACAGGGGGTAATTCACCCCTCCACTTT.

The rearrangement uses TRBV24-1 and TRBJ1-2; 7 nucleotides match TRBD1. Germline CDR1 is KGHDR and CDR2 is SFDVKD. The CDR3 contains 14 residues. Losses at the gene ends were 3 bases for V and 6 bases for J; bases not matched to a gene: 6. The CDR3 region has the DNA TGTGCCACCAGTGATGGCCCGGGACAGCATGGCTACACCTTC. It encodes CATSDGPGQHGYTF.

The chain is built from TRBV6-6 and TRBJ2-5, with D possibly being TRBD1 (5 bases). The CDR3 has 13 amino acids. The germline V and J ends were trimmed by 6 bases and 4 bases, with 12 bases remaining between them. The germline gives CDR1 MNHNY, CDR2 SVGAGI (reference sequence). The CDR3, as DNA: TGTGCCAGCAGCGGACATTGGGCAGAGACCCAGTACTTC. As protein: CASSGHWAETQYF.

V gene TRBV4-1 combines with J gene TRBJ2-5; D possibly corresponds to TRBD2 (8 bases). V lost 3 bases to trimming and J lost 3 bases, with 17 bases between them. Germline CDR1 and CDR2: MGHRA and YSYEKL. The CDR3 runs 16 residues. The CDR3 region has the DNA TGCGCCAGCAGCCAGGGACTAGGGCAGGGGGAAGAGACCCAGTACTTC. Its protein product is CASSQGLGQGEETQYF.

This chain uses TRBV30 with TRBJ2-1; maybe TRBD2 (6 bases). CDR1 and CDR2 from the germline V gene are GTSNPN and SVGIG (reference sequence). The V end lost 0 bases, the J end lost 6 bases, and 24 bases lay between the germline ends. The CDR3 is 18 amino acids. This chain's CDR3 is CAWSVRSWDSRGSNEQFF. CDR3 DNA sequence: TGTGCCTGGAGTGTAAGGTCGTGGGACTCCCGCGGGTCCAATGAGCAGTTCTTC.

V usage is TRBV5-1 and J usage is TRBJ2-1; weak D call: TRBD1 (5 bases). V was shortened by 5 bases and J by 5 bases, with 5 bases between the two germline ends. This CDR3 has 11 residues. Germline assignment: CDR1 SGHRS and CDR2 YFSETQ. The CDR3 region is CASRDNNEQFF. The DNA for the CDR3 is TGCGCCAGCAGGGACAACAATGAGCAGTTCTTC. Together with reference TRBV5-1 and TRBJ2-1, the CDR3 gives the full variable domain: KAGVTQTPRYLIKTRGQQVTLSCSPISGHRSVSWYQQTPGQGLQFLFEYFSETQRNKGNFPGRFSGRQFSNSRSEMNVSTLELGDSALYLCASRDNNEQFFGPGTRLTVL.

The J gene is TRBJ2-1, the V gene TRBV28; TRBD2 aligns across 8 bases. The germline V gene encodes CDR1 MDHEN and CDR2 SYDVKM. The V segment lost 6 bases and the J segment 4 bases; nucleotides outside the gene matches: 8. This CDR3 spans 15 amino acids. The CDR3 DNA reads as TGTGCCAGCAGCCCTGGGAGCGGGAGTTACAATGAGCAGTTCTTC. As protein: CASSPGSGSYNEQFF.

This rearrangement joins TRBV7-3 to TRBJ2-5; 8 bases map to TRBD2. Germline lookup yields CDR1 SGHTA and CDR2 FQGTGA. With V trimmed by 3 bases and J by 1 base, 4 bases remained unmatched. The CDR3 extends over 15 amino acids. The chain's CDR3 is CASSFTGTSQETQYF. The CDR3 DNA reads as TGTGCCAGCAGCTTTACTGGGACTAGCCAAGAGACCCAGTACTTC.

The chain joins TRBV7-8 to TRBJ2-7; D gene ambiguous. In germline, CDR1 is SGHVS, CDR2 FQNEAQ. Trimming took off 0 bases at V and 5 bases at J, with 11 bases between the two ends. This CDR3 comprises 14 residues. The CDR3 DNA reads as TGTGCCAGCAGCTTAGCCTTCTCTAACCACGAGCAGTACTTC. Translation gives CASSLAFSNHEQYF.

For this clone: The germline gene is not matched at one end of the junction; a read error may be the cause. The chain recombines TRBV4-2 with TRBJ2-7; D is perhaps TRBD2 (5 bases). This CDR3 comprises 13 residues. The germline V gene has CDR1 LGHNA and CDR2 YNFKEQ. Here the CDR3 reads CASSRLTETEQYF. The CDR3 region has the DNA TGTGCTAGCAGCCGACTAACCGAGACGGAGCAGTACTTC.

The gene calls are TRBV19 and TRBJ2-5; 7 positions agree with TRBD1. Per germline, CDR1 LNHDA and CDR2 SQIVND (reference sequence). The CDR3 totals 13 residues. With V trimmed by 8 bases and J by 4 bases, 7 bases remained unmatched. The CDR3 DNA sequence: TGTGCCAGTCGCCCAGGGGGAATAGAGACCCAGTACTTC. This sequence encodes CASRPGGIETQYF. The whole variable domain, remainder taken from reference TRBV19 and TRBJ2-5, is DGGITQSPKYLFRKEGQNVTLSCEQNLNHDAMYWYRQDPGQGLRLIYYSQIVNDFQKGDIAEGYSVSREKKESFPLTVTSAQKNPTAFYLCASRPGGIETQYFGPGTRLLVL.

This clone was counted a single time. The chain employs TRBV29-1 and TRBJ2-2, with TRBD1 identical over 9 bases. The germline gives CDR1 SQVTM, CDR2 ANQGSEA. V trimming: 6 bases; J trimming: 4 bases; junction bases outside the gene matches: 6. The CDR3 runs 14 residues. CDR3 coding DNA: TGCAGCGTCTCACAGGGGGCCCTCACCGGGGAGCTGTTTTTT. Amino acid sequence: CSVSQGALTGELFF.

This clone was observed once. This chain uses TRBV4-3 with TRBJ2-1; the D is unclear. Germline values: CDR1 LGHNA, CDR2 YSLEER. There are 14 residues in the CDR3. With 0 bases removed from V and 6 bases from J, the gap between germline ends came to 9 bases. CDR3 coding DNA: TGCGCCAGCAGCCAAGATCGTGGCGGCAATGAGCAGTTCTTC. It codes for CASSQDRGGNEQFF.